Presented here are 28 T cell receptor beta chains from one specimen sequenced in a study of cytomegalovirus exposure and HLA in healthy donors. Assay used: immunoSEQ multiplex PCR; TCRdb lists only in-frame clones, some missing. The sample includes about 150,000 clones, about 86% of them seen just once. Sample: PBMCs. The receptors originated from a human donor in good health.

The chain links TRBV6-5 to TRBJ1-1, with no clear D. V was clipped by 5 bases and J by 8 bases, with 9 bases between them. Germline V gene sequence: CDR1 MNHEY, CDR2 SVGAGI. This CDR3 is built from 11 residues. As DNA, the CDR3 is TGTGCCAGCAGTCAAGGACTGGAAGCTTTCTTT. It is translated as CASSQGLEAFF.

V is TRBV7-2 and J is TRBJ1-6; D is perhaps TRBD1 (5 bases). With 1 base removed from V and 6 bases from J, the gap between germline ends came to 10 bases. Germline-derived CDR1 and CDR2 are SGHTA and FQGNSA. This CDR3 contains 15 residues. The CDR3 DNA sequence: TGTGCCAGCAGCTTAGAGGGGATTAGTAATTCACCCCTCCACTTT. As protein: CASSLEGISNSPLHF.

V usage is TRBV7-9 and J usage is TRBJ1-2, with TRBD1 matching 7 bases. Trimming removed 5 bases from V and 2 bases from J; junction bases left unmatched: 5. The germline V gene encodes CDR1 SEHNR and CDR2 FQNEAQ (reference sequence). CDR3 length: 14 amino acids. CDR3 sequence: CASSLSGQNYGYTF. As DNA, the CDR3 is TGTGCCAGCAGCCTTTCGGGACAGAACTATGGCTACACCTTC.

The J gene is TRBJ1-1, the V gene TRBV9, with D possibly TRBD1 on 5 matching bases. V was clipped by 2 bases and J by 5 bases, with 13 bases between them. The CDR3 runs 14 residues. The germline V gene has CDR1 SGDLS and CDR2 YYNGEE. The CDR3: CASSVQGSGTEAFF. CDR3 nucleotide sequence: TGTGCCAGCAGCGTTCAGGGAAGTGGGACTGAAGCTTTCTTT.

This chain joins TRBV5-1 and TRBJ1-1, with TRBD1 as a possible D gene (5 bases). The germline V and J ends were trimmed by 3 bases and 3 bases, with 18 bases remaining between them. Germline CDR1 SGHRS, CDR2 YFSETQ. The CDR3 has 16 residues. The CDR3 DNA reads TGCGCCAGCAGCTGGAGACCAGGGATTACCGACACTGAAGCTTTCTTT. Its translation is CASSWRPGITDTEAFF.

The rearrangement joins TRBV27 to TRBJ2-5, with 9 positions matching TRBD2. From germline, CDR1 is MNHEY and CDR2 SMNVEV (reference sequence). The V and J ends lost 6 bases and 5 bases, in that order; junction bases with no gene match: 13. CDR3 length: 16 amino acids. This CDR3 is CASRVSISGSEETQYF. In DNA form, the CDR3 reads TGTGCCAGCAGGGTCTCGATTAGCGGGAGCGAGGAGACCCAGTACTTC.

Points on this clone: One end of the junction varies from germline; a read error may be responsible. The chain has TRBV27 and TRBJ1-2; 7 bases line up with TRBD1. The CDR3 covers 13 residues. The germline V gene has CDR1 MNHEY and CDR2 SMNVEV (reference sequence). Here the CDR3 reads CASRFLQGYGYTF. In DNA, the CDR3 is TGTGCCAGCCGTTTTTTACAGGGGTATGGCTACACCTTC.

The chain recombines TRBV28 with TRBJ2-1; 14 bases are shared with TRBD2. CDR3 length: 15 amino acids. Germline lookup yields CDR1 MDHEN and CDR2 SYDVKM. V lost 5 bases to trimming and J lost 8 bases; unmatched junction nucleotides: 5. In nucleotides, the CDR3 is TGTGCCAGCAGTCAGACTAGCGGGAGGGTATATGAGCAGTTCTTC. This codes for CASSQTSGRVYEQFF.

The chain employs TRBV10-3 and TRBJ1-5, with D maybe TRBD1 (5 bases). Trimming stripped 0 bases from V and 1 base from J, with 10 bases between. CDR1 and CDR2 (germline): ENHRY, SYGVKD. The CDR3 has 16 residues. The CDR3 region has the DNA TGTGCCATCAGTGAGTCGGGGGGGACCAGCAATCAGCCCCAGCATTTT. Protein: CAISESGGTSNQPQHF.

V and J are TRBV4-1 and TRBJ1-5; D gene ambiguous. This CDR3 is 14 amino acids long. The germline V gene encodes CDR1 MGHRA and CDR2 YSYEKL. Trimming pared 6 bases from V and 2 bases from J, leaving 11 bases between. The CDR3 sequence: CASSRVLGNQPQHF. The CDR3 nucleotides are TGCGCCAGCAGTCGGGTTTTGGGCAATCAGCCCCAGCATTTT.

The CDR3 sequence: CASSLFLAGDYNEQFF. The CDR3 DNA follows: TGCGCCAGCAGCTTGTTCCTAGCGGGAGATTATAATGAGCAGTTCTTC. The chain carries TRBV5-1 and TRBJ2-1, with 10 bases aligning to TRBD2. After removal of 1 base from V and 7 bases from J, the junction contained 8 bases not matched to a gene. This CDR3 is built from 16 residues. The germline V gene has CDR1 SGHRS and CDR2 YFSETQ.

The CDR3 coding sequence is TGCGCCAGCAGCTTGCAGGAAAACTATGGCTACACCTTC. Protein product: CASSLQENYGYTF. The chain is built from TRBV5-1 and TRBJ1-2; no definite D call. The V and J ends lost 1 base and 2 bases respectively, with 6 bases between them. This CDR3 comprises 13 residues. Germline V gene sequence: CDR1 SGHRS, CDR2 YFSETQ.

This chain connects TRBV19 to TRBJ2-5; D is perhaps TRBD2 (6 bases). The germline V gene encodes CDR1 LNHDA and CDR2 SQIVND (reference sequence). V was pared by 5 bases and J by 2 bases, with 9 bases between. The CDR3 contains 13 residues. The CDR3 here is CASSSTRQETQYF. CDR3 DNA sequence: TGTGCCAGTAGTTCGACTAGGCAAGAGACCCAGTACTTC.

In its sample, this clone was seen once. The chain joins TRBV4-2 to TRBJ1-4; TRBD1 aligns across 9 bases. V gave up 3 bases and J gave up 6 bases; unmatched junction bases: 11. This CDR3 spans 17 amino acids. Germline V CDR1 and CDR2: LGHNA, YNFKEQ. CDR3 bases: TGTGCCAGCAGCCAGACAGGGGGACTGCGGAGCGATGAAAAACTGTTTTTT. Protein product: CASSQTGGLRSDEKLFF.

This clone was recorded once. The chain recombines TRBV5-8 with TRBJ2-7; a possible D gene is TRBD1 (6 bases). Trimming removed 1 base from V and 7 bases from J, with 15 bases in between. The germline V gene has CDR1 SGHTS and CDR2 YDEGEE. The CDR3 is made up of 14 amino acids. The CDR3 region is CASSLTGSRGEQYF. In nucleotides, the CDR3 is TGTGCCAGCAGCTTGACAGGGAGTAGGGGAGAGCAGTACTTC.

In nucleotides, the CDR3 is TGTGCCAGCTCACGGGAAGCGGGGAGAAGCACAGATACGCAGTATTTT. Translation gives CASSREAGRSTDTQYF. The chain joins TRBV18 to TRBJ2-3; 7 nucleotides line up with TRBD2. The junction had 7 bases not matched to a gene; V was cut back by 4 bases and J by 0 bases. The CDR3 length is 16 residues. CDR1 KGHSH and CDR2 LQKENI come from the germline V gene.

CDR3 amino acids: CASSDRVRGTQYF. CDR3 coding DNA: TGTGCCAGCAGTGACAGGGTTCGAGGTACGCAGTATTTT. This sequence joins TRBV6-1 and TRBJ2-3, with TRBD1 as a possible D gene (5 bases). Germline V gene sequence: CDR1 MNHNS, CDR2 SASEGT. V dropped 3 bases and J dropped 8 bases, with 12 bases sitting between them. This CDR3 spans 13 amino acids.

This clone was counted ten times or more. This rearrangement joins TRBV2 to TRBJ2-4, with no clear D. CDR3 size: 16 residues. Germline assignment: CDR1 SNHLY and CDR2 FYNNEI. V was clipped by 3 bases and J by 0 bases, with 12 bases between them. CDR3 amino acids: CASSDGGTIAKNIQYF. DNA of the CDR3: TGTGCCAGCAGTGACGGCGGAACTATAGCCAAAAACATTCAGTACTTC.

This chain links TRBV29-1 with TRBJ2-7; 11 nucleotides align to TRBD1. V was pared by 6 bases and J by 4 bases, with 2 bases of the junction left unmatched. Germline V lookup: CDR1 SQVTM, CDR2 ANQGSEA. The CDR3 runs 12 residues. The CDR3 spells CSVGDRGYEQYF. In DNA, the CDR3 is TGCAGCGTGGGGGACAGGGGGTACGAGCAGTACTTC.

The gene calls are TRBV20-1 and TRBJ1-1; D unclear. Germline V CDR1 and CDR2: DFQATT, SNEGSKA (reference sequence). The CDR3 extends over 11 amino acids. Between the trimmed V and J ends, which lost 7 bases and 2 bases, there was a span of 8 bases. CDR3 in DNA: TGCAGTGGGTTGAGAAACACTGAAGCTTTCTTT. It specifies CSGLRNTEAFF.

DNA of the CDR3: TGTGCCAGCAGTGAGTCAGGGTGGTCTGAAGCTTTCTTT. This gives the protein CASSESGWSEAFF. The V call is TRBV2, the J call TRBJ1-1, with D perhaps matching TRBD1 (5 bases). The CDR3 loop spans 13 amino acids. Trimming shortened V by 3 bases and J by 6 bases, and 11 bases separated the two germline ends. The germline V gene encodes CDR1 SNHLY and CDR2 FYNNEI. Variable domain in full (rest from reference TRBV2 and TRBJ1-1): EPEVTQTPSHQVTQMGQEVILRCVPISNHLYFYWYRQILGQKVEFLVSFYNNEISEKSEIFDDQFSVERPDGSNFTLKIRSTKLEDSAMYFCASSESGWSEAFFGQGTRLTVV.

V gene TRBV5-1 combines with J gene TRBJ2-1; TRBD2 agrees at 11 bases. The CDR3 extends over 18 amino acids. V shed 0 bases, J shed 7 bases, and the junction held 12 bases outside the gene matches. From germline, CDR1 is SGHRS and CDR2 YFSETQ. CDR3 sequence (DNA): TGCGCCAGCAGCTTGGTGGTCCCCTTAGCGGGAGGGGGTAATGAGCAGTTCTTC. This encodes CASSLVVPLAGGGNEQFF. The full variable domain, rest sourced from reference TRBV5-1 and TRBJ2-1, is KAGVTQTPRYLIKTRGQQVTLSCSPISGHRSVSWYQQTPGQGLQFLFEYFSETQRNKGNFPGRFSGRQFSNSRSEMNVSTLELGDSALYLCASSLVVPLAGGGNEQFFGPGTRLTVL.

This clone was observed once. The V and J genes are TRBV4-1 and TRBJ2-7; D may be TRBD2 (6 bases). Trimming took off 3 bases at V and 4 bases at J, with 16 bases between the two ends. The CDR3 has 15 residues. Germline CDR1 MGHRA, CDR2 YSYEKL. Here the CDR3 DNA reads TGCGCCAGCAGCCACCGCCTGGGGGGTTCTTACGAGCAGTACTTC. The encoded protein is CASSHRLGGSYEQYF.

The chain recombines TRBV19 with TRBJ2-1; 9 bases fit TRBD2. The germline V gene has CDR1 LNHDA and CDR2 SQIVND (reference sequence). Trimming removed 7 bases from V and 3 bases from J; junction bases left unmatched: 7. CDR3 length: 15 amino acids. CDR3 sequence (DNA): TGTGCCAGTAAATGGCGGGAGGGGCTCTACAATGAGCAGTTCTTC. It encodes CASKWREGLYNEQFF.

The chain has TRBV30 and TRBJ2-1, with 9 nucleotides matching TRBD2. This CDR3 has 14 amino acids. CDR1 is GTSNPN and CDR2 is SVGIG in the germline V gene (reference sequence). V shed 5 bases and J 2 bases; nucleotides not matched to a gene: 4. The CDR3 is CAWGSGRTYNEQFF. The CDR3 nucleotides are TGTGCCTGGGGAAGCGGGAGGACCTACAATGAGCAGTTCTTC.

The gene calls are TRBV5-4 and TRBJ2-7; 8 bases are shared with TRBD2. Germline trimming cut 0 bases from V and 5 bases from J; bases unmatched to any gene: 4. Germline V lookup: CDR1 SGHNT, CDR2 YYREEE (reference sequence). This CDR3 is built from 14 residues. CDR3 loop: CASSLESGSNEQYF. In DNA form, the CDR3 reads TGTGCCAGCAGCTTGGAAAGCGGGAGCAACGAGCAGTACTTC.

The chain links TRBV27 to TRBJ1-2, with D tentatively TRBD1 (5 bases). There are 12 residues in the CDR3. Germline-derived CDR1 and CDR2 are MNHEY and SMNVEV (reference sequence). The V gene lost 3 bases and the J gene lost 11 bases, with 13 bases spanning the gap. Written as DNA, the CDR3 is TGTGCCAGCAGTTTCCTCGGGGGACTATACACCTTC. This codes for CASSFLGGLYTF.

This clone has only one observation. CDR3 region: CASSLVAGGLGETQYF. DNA of the CDR3: TGTGCCAGCAGCTTGGTCGCGGGAGGGCTCGGAGAGACCCAGTACTTC. This chain joins TRBV5-4 and TRBJ2-5; 9 bases are shared with TRBD2. The germline gives CDR1 SGHNT, CDR2 YYREEE (reference sequence). J lost 4 bases, V lost 0 bases, and 7 bases had no gene match. The CDR3 runs to 16 residues.